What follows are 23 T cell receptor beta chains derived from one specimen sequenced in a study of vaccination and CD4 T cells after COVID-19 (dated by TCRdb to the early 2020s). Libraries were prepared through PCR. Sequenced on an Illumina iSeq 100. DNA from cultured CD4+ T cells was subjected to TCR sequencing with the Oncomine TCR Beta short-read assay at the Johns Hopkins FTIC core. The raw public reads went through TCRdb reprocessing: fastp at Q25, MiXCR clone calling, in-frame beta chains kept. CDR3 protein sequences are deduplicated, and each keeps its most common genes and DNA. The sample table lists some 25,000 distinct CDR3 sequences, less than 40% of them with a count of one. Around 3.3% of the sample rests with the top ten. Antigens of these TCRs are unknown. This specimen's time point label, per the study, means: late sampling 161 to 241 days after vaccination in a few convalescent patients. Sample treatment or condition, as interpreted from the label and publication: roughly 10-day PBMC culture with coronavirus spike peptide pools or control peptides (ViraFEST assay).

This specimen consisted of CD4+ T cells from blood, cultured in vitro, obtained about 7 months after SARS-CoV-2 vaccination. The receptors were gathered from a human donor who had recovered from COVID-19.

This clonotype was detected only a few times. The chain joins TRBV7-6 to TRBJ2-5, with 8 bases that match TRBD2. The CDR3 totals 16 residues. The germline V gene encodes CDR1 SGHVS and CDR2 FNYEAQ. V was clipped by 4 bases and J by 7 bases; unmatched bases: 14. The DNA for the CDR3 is TGTGCCAGCAGCTCTACCCGGGGGGGCCCGGATTGGACCCAGTACTTC. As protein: CASSSTRGGPDWTQYF. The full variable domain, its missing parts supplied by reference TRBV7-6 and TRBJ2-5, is GAGVSQSPRYKVTKRGQDVALRCDPISGHVSLYWYRQALGQGPEFLTYFNYEAQQDKSGLPNDRFSAERPEGSISTLTIQRTEQRDSAMYRCASSSTRGGPDWTQYFGPGTRLLVL.

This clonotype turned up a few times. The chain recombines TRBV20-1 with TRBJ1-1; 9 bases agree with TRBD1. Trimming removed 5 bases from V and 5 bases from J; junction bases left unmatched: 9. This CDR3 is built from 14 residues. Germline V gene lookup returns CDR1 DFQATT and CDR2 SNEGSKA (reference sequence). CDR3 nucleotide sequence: TGCAGTGCTTATGATGGGACAGGGCGAACTGAAGCTTTCTTT. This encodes CSAYDGTGRTEAFF.

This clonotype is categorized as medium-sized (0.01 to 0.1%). The CDR3 region is CASSGTDNQPQHF. CDR3 DNA: TGTGCCAGCAGCGGGACAGACAATCAGCCCCAGCATTTT. This rearrangement joins TRBV6-1 to TRBJ1-5, with TRBD1 identical over 7 bases. With V trimmed by 6 bases and J by 3 bases, 2 bases remained unmatched. The CDR3 has 13 amino acids. CDR1 MNHNS and CDR2 SASEGT come from the germline V gene.

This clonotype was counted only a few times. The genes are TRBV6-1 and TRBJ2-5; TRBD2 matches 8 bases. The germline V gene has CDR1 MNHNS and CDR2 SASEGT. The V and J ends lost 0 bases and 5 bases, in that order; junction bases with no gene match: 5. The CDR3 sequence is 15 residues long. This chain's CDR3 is CASSEALAGKETQYF. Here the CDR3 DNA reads TGTGCCAGCAGTGAAGCGCTAGCGGGCAAGGAGACCCAGTACTTC.

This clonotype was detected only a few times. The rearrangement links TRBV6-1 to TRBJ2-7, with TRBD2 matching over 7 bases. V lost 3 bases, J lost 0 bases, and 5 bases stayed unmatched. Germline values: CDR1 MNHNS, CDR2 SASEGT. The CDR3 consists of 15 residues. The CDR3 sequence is CASSEMAGDSYEQYF. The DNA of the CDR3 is TGTGCCAGCAGTGAGATGGCGGGAGACTCCTACGAGCAGTACTTC.

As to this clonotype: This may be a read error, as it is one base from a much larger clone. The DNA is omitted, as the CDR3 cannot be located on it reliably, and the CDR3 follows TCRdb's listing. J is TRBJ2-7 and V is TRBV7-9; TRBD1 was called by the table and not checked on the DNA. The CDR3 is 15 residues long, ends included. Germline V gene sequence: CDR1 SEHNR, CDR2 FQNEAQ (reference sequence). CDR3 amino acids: CASSLVGRGTYEQCF.

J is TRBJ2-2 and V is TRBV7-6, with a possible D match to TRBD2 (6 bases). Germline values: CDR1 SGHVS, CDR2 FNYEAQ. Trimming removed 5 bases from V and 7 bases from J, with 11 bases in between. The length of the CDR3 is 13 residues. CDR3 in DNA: TGTGCCAGCAGCGTAGGGACTCACGGGGAGCTGTTTTTT. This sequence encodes CASSVGTHGELFF.

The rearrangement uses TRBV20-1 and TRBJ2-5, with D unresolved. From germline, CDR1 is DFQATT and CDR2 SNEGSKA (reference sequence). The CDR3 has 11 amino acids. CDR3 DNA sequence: TGCAGCCACCAAGCGCAAGAGACCCAGTACTTC. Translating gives CSHQAQETQYF.

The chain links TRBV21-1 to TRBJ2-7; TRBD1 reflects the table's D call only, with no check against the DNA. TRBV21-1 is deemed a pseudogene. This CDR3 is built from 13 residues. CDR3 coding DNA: TGTGCCAGCAGCCAAAAGGCCGGGTGTGAGCAGTACTTC. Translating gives CASSQKAGCEQYF.

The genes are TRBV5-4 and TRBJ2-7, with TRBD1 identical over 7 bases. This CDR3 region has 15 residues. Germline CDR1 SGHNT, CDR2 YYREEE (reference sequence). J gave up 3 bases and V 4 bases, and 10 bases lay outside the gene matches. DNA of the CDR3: TGTGCCAGCAGCGCAACAGGGGCCTTATACTACGAGCAGTACTTC. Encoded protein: CASSATGALYYEQYF.

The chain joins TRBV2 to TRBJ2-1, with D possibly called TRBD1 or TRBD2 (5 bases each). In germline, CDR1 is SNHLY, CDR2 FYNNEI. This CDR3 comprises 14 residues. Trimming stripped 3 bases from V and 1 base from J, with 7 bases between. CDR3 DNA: TGTGCCAGCAGTGAGGGGGAGTCCTACAATGAGCAGTTCTTC. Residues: CASSEGESYNEQFF. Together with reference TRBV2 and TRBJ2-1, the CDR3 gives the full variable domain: EPEVTQTPSHQVTQMGQEVILRCVPISNHLYFYWYRQILGQKVEFLVSFYNNEISEKSEIFDDQFSVERPDGSNFTLKIRSTKLEDSAMYFCASSEGESYNEQFFGPGTRLTVL.

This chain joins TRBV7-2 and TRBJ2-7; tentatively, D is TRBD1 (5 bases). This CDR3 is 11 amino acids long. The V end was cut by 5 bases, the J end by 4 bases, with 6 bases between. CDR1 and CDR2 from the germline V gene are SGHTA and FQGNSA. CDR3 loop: CASSPGYEQYF. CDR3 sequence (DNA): TGTGCCAGCAGCCCAGGGTACGAGCAGTACTTC.

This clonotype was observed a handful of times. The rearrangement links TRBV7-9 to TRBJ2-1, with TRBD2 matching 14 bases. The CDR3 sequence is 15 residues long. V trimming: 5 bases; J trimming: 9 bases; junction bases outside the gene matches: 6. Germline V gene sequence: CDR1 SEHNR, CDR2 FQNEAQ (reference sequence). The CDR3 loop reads CASSPRLAGGREQFF. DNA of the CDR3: TGTGCCAGCAGCCCCAGACTAGCGGGAGGGCGTGAGCAGTTCTTC. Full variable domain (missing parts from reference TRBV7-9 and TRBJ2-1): DTGVSQNPRHKITKRGQNVTFRCDPISEHNRLYWYRQTLGQGPEFLTYFQNEAQLEKSRLLSDRFSAERPKGSFSTLEIQRTEQGDSAMYLCASSPRLAGGREQFFGPGTRLTVL.

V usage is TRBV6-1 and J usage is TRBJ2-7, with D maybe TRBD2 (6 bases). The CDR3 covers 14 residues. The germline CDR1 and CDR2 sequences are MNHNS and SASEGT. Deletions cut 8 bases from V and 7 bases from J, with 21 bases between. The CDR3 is CASPFPGLPSEQYF. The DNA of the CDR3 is TGTGCCAGCCCCTTCCCGGGACTCCCTTCGGAGCAGTACTTC.

The DNA for the CDR3 is TGCGCCAGCAGCCAAGTAGTTTGGGACAGGGGTCAGCCCCAGCATTTT. It encodes CASSQVVWDRGQPQHF. The chain employs TRBV4-1 and TRBJ1-5, with 10 bases matching TRBD1. Germline V gene data show CDR1 as MGHRA and CDR2 as YSYEKL. The CDR3 covers 16 residues. The ends lost 1 base at V and 6 bases at J; junction bases unmatched: 6.

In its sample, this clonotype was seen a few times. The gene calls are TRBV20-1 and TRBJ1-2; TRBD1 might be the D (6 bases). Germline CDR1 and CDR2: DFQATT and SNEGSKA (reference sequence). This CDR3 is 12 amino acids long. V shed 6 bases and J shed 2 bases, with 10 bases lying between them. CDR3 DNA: TGCAGTGCCCGGACAGACAACTATGGCTACACCTTC. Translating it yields CSARTDNYGYTF.

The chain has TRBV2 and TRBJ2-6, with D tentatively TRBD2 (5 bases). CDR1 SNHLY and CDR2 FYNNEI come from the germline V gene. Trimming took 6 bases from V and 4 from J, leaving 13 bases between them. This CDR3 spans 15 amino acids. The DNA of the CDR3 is TGTGCCAGCAGCGAGGGTCGAATCGGGGCCAACGTCCTGACTTTC. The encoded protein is CASSEGRIGANVLTF.

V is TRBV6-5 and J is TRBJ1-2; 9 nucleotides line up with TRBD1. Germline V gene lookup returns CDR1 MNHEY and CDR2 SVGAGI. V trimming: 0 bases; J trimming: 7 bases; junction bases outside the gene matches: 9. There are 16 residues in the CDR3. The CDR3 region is CASSYSGDRGTRGYTF. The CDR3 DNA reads TGTGCCAGCAGTTACTCGGGCGACAGGGGGACCCGTGGCTACACCTTC.

The CDR3 DNA follows: TGTGCCAGCTCACCCCCGTCAGCTCGCGAGCAGTACTTC. Protein product: CASSPPSAREQYF. V gene TRBV18 combines with J gene TRBJ2-7; D call uncertain. Trimming took off 3 bases at V and 6 bases at J, with 12 bases between the two ends. Germline V gives CDR1 KGHSH, CDR2 LQKENI. This CDR3 spans 13 amino acids.

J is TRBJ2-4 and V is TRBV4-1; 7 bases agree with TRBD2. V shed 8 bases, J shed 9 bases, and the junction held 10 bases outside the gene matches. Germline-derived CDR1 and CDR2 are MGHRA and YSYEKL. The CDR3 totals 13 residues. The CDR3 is CASQREGGAIQYF. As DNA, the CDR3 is TGCGCCAGCCAGAGGGAGGGCGGAGCCATTCAGTACTTC.

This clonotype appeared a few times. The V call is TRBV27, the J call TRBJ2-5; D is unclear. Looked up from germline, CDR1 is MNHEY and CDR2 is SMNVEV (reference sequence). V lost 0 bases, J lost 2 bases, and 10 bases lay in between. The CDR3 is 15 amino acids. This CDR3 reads CASSLSYQVQETQYF. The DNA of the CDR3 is TGTGCCAGCAGTTTATCGTACCAGGTACAAGAGACCCAGTACTTC.

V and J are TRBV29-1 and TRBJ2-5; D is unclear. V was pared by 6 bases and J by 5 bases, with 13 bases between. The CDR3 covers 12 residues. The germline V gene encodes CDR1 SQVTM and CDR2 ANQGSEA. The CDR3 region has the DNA TGCAGCGTCCCCTTGCCATCCGAGACCCAGTACTTC. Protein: CSVPLPSETQYF.

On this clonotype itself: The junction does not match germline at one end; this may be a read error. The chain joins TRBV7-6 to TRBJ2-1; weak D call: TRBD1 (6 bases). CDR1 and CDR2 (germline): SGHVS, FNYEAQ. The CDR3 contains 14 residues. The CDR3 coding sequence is TGTGCTAGCAGCTTAGATTGGGGGCGCGGTGAGCAGTTCTTC. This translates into CASSLDWGRGEQFF.